Presented here are 28 T cell receptor beta chains from one specimen sequenced in a study of T cell responses to AZD1222 COVID-19 vaccine. This table comes from immunoSEQ multiplex PCR, and its TCRdb copy is limited to in-frame clones, with some not included. Of 200,000 or so clones in the sample, around 86% were seen once. This specimen was peripheral blood, taken on day 0 of MenACWY control vaccination. These receptors all come from an adult in good health.

The chain recombines TRBV10-3 with TRBJ2-2; D unresolved. Germline CDR1 ENHRY, CDR2 SYGVKD. The CDR3 runs to 13 residues. V lost 10 bases to trimming and J lost 4 bases, with 13 bases between them. DNA of the CDR3: TGTGCCAGCCGTTTACAGAGCACCGGGGAGCTGTTTTTT. Amino acid sequence: CASRLQSTGELFF.

This chain joins TRBV7-8 and TRBJ2-3; TRBD2 might be the D (5 bases). V shed 1 base and J shed 0 bases, with 11 bases lying between them. CDR1 SGHVS and CDR2 FQNEAQ come from the germline V gene. The CDR3 runs 16 residues. CDR3: CASSLGGPPSTDTQYF. CDR3 in DNA: TGTGCCAGCAGCTTAGGAGGGCCTCCGAGCACAGATACGCAGTATTTT.

The table lists this clone with a few counts. The chain employs TRBV2 and TRBJ1-5, with D unclear. Germline V gene lookup returns CDR1 SNHLY and CDR2 FYNNEI. V shed 4 bases and J shed 6 bases, with 10 bases lying between them. The CDR3 runs 13 residues. CDR3 in amino acids: CASSVGSFQPQHF. DNA of the CDR3: TGTGCCAGCAGTGTGGGGAGTTTTCAGCCCCAGCATTTT.

The rearrangement links TRBV27 to TRBJ1-1; D remains unclear. The V end lost 6 bases, the J end lost 1 base, and 6 bases lay between the germline ends. The germline CDR1 and CDR2 sequences are MNHEY and SMNVEV (reference sequence). This CDR3 comprises 12 residues. The DNA for the CDR3 is TGTGCCAGCAGCAACCGGAACACTGAAGCTTTCTTT. It yields the protein CASSNRNTEAFF.

This clone was observed a handful of times. The chain employs TRBV9 and TRBJ2-7; 7 bases match TRBD1. The CDR3 covers 13 residues. Looked up from germline, CDR1 is SGDLS and CDR2 is YYNGEE. The V gene end was trimmed by 3 bases and the J gene end by 3 bases; junction bases not matched to a gene: 3. The DNA of the CDR3 is TGTGCCAGCAGCGAGGGACAGCACTACGAGCAGTACTTC. This translates into CASSEGQHYEQYF.

The J gene is TRBJ2-1, the V gene TRBV9, with no clear D. The CDR3 is 14 amino acids. Germline-derived CDR1 and CDR2 are SGDLS and YYNGEE. Trimming cost V 4 bases and J 10 bases, with 18 bases left between them. Written as DNA, the CDR3 is TGTGCCAGCAGCCGTGTCCTTTCCCGTCACGAGCAGTTCTTC. It encodes CASSRVLSRHEQFF.

The V gene is TRBV27, the J gene TRBJ1-5; TRBD1 might be the D (5 bases). Germline V gives CDR1 MNHEY, CDR2 SMNVEV (reference sequence). V was cut by 3 bases and J by 5 bases, with 11 bases left in between. This CDR3 region has 14 residues. In DNA form, the CDR3 reads TGTGCCAGCAGTTTGAGGCAGGGAGATCAGCCCCAGCATTTT. This encodes CASSLRQGDQPQHF.

In the case of this clone: This same CDR3 is encoded by further DNA sequences in the sample. The rearrangement links TRBV7-2 to TRBJ2-5, with D maybe TRBD2 (7 bases). Between the trimmed V and J ends, which lost 3 bases and 5 bases, there was a span of 10 bases. This CDR3 region has 13 residues. From germline, CDR1 is SGHTA and CDR2 FQGNSA. The CDR3 DNA sequence: TGTGCCAGCAGCTTGGGGGGGCGGGAGACCCAGTACTTC. The encoded protein is CASSLGGRETQYF. The complete variable domain, with remaining parts taken from reference TRBV7-2 and TRBJ2-5, reads GAGVSQSPSNKVTEKGKDVELRCDPISGHTALYWYRQSLGQGLEFLIYFQGNSAPDKSGLPSDRFSAERTGGSVSTLTIQRTQQEDSAVYLCASSLGGRETQYFGPGTRLLVL.

This sequence joins TRBV28 and TRBJ1-6, with D maybe TRBD1 (6 bases). Germline CDR1 is MDHEN and CDR2 is SYDVKM. The CDR3 extends over 16 amino acids. The V gene lost 3 bases and the J gene lost 4 bases, with 13 bases spanning the gap. The CDR3 nucleotides are TGTGCCAGCAGTTTCGGCTCAGGGGTTTATAATTCACCCCTCCACTTT. It yields the protein CASSFGSGVYNSPLHF.

The chain links TRBV28 to TRBJ2-1; D call uncertain. Trimming removed 5 bases at V and 5 bases at J, with 13 bases between. Per the germline V gene, CDR1 is MDHEN and CDR2 is SYDVKM. CDR3 length: 14 amino acids. CDR3 in amino acids: CASSPGFRDNEQFF. As DNA, the CDR3 is TGTGCCAGCAGTCCCGGATTCCGGGACAATGAGCAGTTCTTC.

The chain recombines TRBV6-4 with TRBJ2-3; no clear D. This CDR3 region has 15 residues. Germline V gives CDR1 MRHNA, CDR2 SNTAGT. Trimming removed 5 bases from V and 0 bases from J, with 12 bases in between. Here the CDR3 DNA reads TGTGCCAGCAGTATATTAGGAGCCAGCACAGATACGCAGTATTTT. Residues: CASSILGASTDTQYF.

The gene calls are TRBV25-1 and TRBJ2-3; the match to TRBD2 covers 12 bases. The CDR3 is 18 residues long. Trimming at V came to 1 base and at J to 1 base, leaving 6 bases not matched to a gene. Germline V lookup: CDR1 MGHDK, CDR2 SYGVNS. The DNA for the CDR3 is TGTGCCAGCAGTGAATCCCCTAGCGGGGGGGCTGGCACAGATACGCAGTATTTT. Protein: CASSESPSGGAGTDTQYF.

The chain combines TRBV7-3 with TRBJ2-2; no firm D call. V lost 4 bases to trimming and J lost 0 bases, with 0 bases between them. CDR3 length equals 12 residues. In germline, CDR1 is SGHTA, CDR2 FQGTGA. CDR3 DNA sequence: TGTGCCAGCAGCTCGAACACCGGGGAGCTGTTTTTT. This translates into CASSSNTGELFF. Using reference TRBV7-3 and TRBJ2-2 for the parts outside the CDR3, the full variable domain is GAGVSQTPSNKVTEKGKYVELRCDPISGHTALYWYRQSLGQGPEFLIYFQGTGAADDSGLPNDRFFAVRPEGSVSTLKIQRTERGDSAVYLCASSSNTGELFFGEGSRLTVL.

The CDR3 is CASSNRDRKSTDTQYF. The CDR3 nucleotides are TGTGCCAGCAGCAATCGGGACAGAAAAAGCACAGATACGCAGTATTTT. The V call is TRBV21-1, the J call TRBJ2-3; the table's D call of TRBD1 was not tested on the DNA. TRBV21-1 is a pseudogene segment. The CDR3 runs 16 residues.

This clone has just one count. The chain combines TRBV5-1 with TRBJ2-7; D might be TRBD2 (5 bases). This CDR3 region has 15 residues. Trimming shortened V by 0 bases and J by 5 bases, and 15 bases separated the two germline ends. Looked up from germline, CDR1 is SGHRS and CDR2 is YFSETQ. The CDR3 region is CASSLAAPTRDEQYF. The CDR3 nucleotides read TGCGCCAGCAGCTTGGCCGCTCCCACGAGGGACGAGCAGTACTTC.

The rearrangement uses TRBV29-1 and TRBJ2-7; either TRBD1 or TRBD2 may supply D (6 bases each). The CDR3 covers 14 residues. Germline assignment: CDR1 SQVTM and CDR2 ANQGSEA. V was cut by 4 bases and J by 3 bases, with 16 bases left in between. The CDR3 sequence is CSVGGLGGLYEQYF. The CDR3 bases are TGCAGCGTTGGGGGCCTCGGGGGCCTCTACGAGCAGTACTTC.

This clone was counted once. This chain links TRBV12-3 or TRBV12-4 with TRBJ1-2, with 12 bases fitting TRBD1. The CDR3 loop spans 13 amino acids. Trimming removed 7 bases from V and 6 bases from J; junction bases left unmatched: 3. CDR3 DNA sequence: TGTGCCAGCACCGGGACAGGGGGCCATGGCTACACCTTC. It codes for CASTGTGGHGYTF.

This clone was observed a single time. This chain connects TRBV10-3 to TRBJ1-1, with 11 positions matching TRBD1. The CDR3 is made up of 17 amino acids. Germline values: CDR1 ENHRY, CDR2 SYGVKD. Trimming removed 4 bases from V and 1 base from J; junction bases left unmatched: 8. CDR3 region: CAISVFRDRGSNTEAFF. CDR3 DNA sequence: TGTGCCATCAGTGTGTTCCGGGACAGGGGGTCGAACACTGAAGCTTTCTTT.

The genes are TRBV3-1 (or the pseudogene TRBV3-2) and TRBJ1-2, with 10 bases fitting TRBD1. CDR3 length: 15 amino acids. The germline V gene has CDR1 LGHDT and CDR2 YNNKEL (reference sequence). The V and J ends lost 5 bases and 7 bases, in that order; junction bases with no gene match: 10. This CDR3 reads CASSSNDRGPIGYTF. The DNA for the CDR3 is TGTGCCAGCAGCTCTAATGACAGGGGGCCTATTGGCTACACCTTC.

This clone was observed once. The chain carries TRBV5-1 and TRBJ2-7, with 8 bases identical to TRBD2. CDR3 size: 16 residues. With V trimmed by 2 bases and J by 3 bases, 10 bases remained unmatched. Germline CDR1 reads SGHRS; CDR2 reads YFSETQ. The CDR3 here is CASSFRTGLGYYEQYF. CDR3 sequence (DNA): TGCGCCAGCAGCTTTAGGACGGGACTAGGCTACTACGAGCAGTACTTC.

The chain combines TRBV28 with TRBJ2-1; D not resolved. V was shortened by 6 bases and J by 0 bases, with 9 bases between the two germline ends. The CDR3 is made up of 14 amino acids. Germline V lookup: CDR1 MDHEN, CDR2 SYDVKM. The CDR3 nucleotides read TGTGCCAGCAGCGGCCCCAGCTCCTACAATGAGCAGTTCTTC. Amino acids: CASSGPSSYNEQFF. Variable domain in full (rest from reference TRBV28 and TRBJ2-1): DVKVTQSSRYLVKRTGEKVFLECVQDMDHENMFWYRQDPGLGLRLIYFSYDVKMKEKGDIPEGYSVSREKKERFSLILESASTNQTSMYLCASSGPSSYNEQFFGPGTRLTVL.

This clone was seen a single time. V is TRBV10-3 and J is TRBJ1-2, with D perhaps TRBD1 (5 bases). Germline V CDR1 and CDR2: ENHRY, SYGVKD. The CDR3 consists of 12 residues. The V gene lost 5 bases and the J gene lost 5 bases, with 9 bases spanning the gap. As DNA, the CDR3 is TGTGCCATCAGTCAGGGAGAATATGGCTACACCTTC. This translates into CAISQGEYGYTF.

This chain joins TRBV28 and TRBJ2-6; D not resolved. V was pared by 5 bases and J by 1 base, with 9 bases between. Looked up from germline, CDR1 is MDHEN and CDR2 is SYDVKM. The CDR3 is 15 residues long. CDR3 protein: CASSLTVSGANVLTF. CDR3 in DNA: TGTGCCAGCAGTCTGACGGTTTCTGGGGCCAACGTCCTGACTTTC.

The chain couples TRBV6-6 to TRBJ2-7, with D possibly being TRBD2 (5 bases). Germline assignment: CDR1 MNHNY and CDR2 SVGAGI (reference sequence). The CDR3 has 15 amino acids. The V gene lost 2 bases and the J gene lost 7 bases, with 18 bases spanning the gap. The CDR3 coding sequence is TGTGCCAGCAGTTACCCCGATCGGGGAGCCCTAGAGCAGTACTTC. It yields the protein CASSYPDRGALEQYF.

The CDR3 nucleotides read TGTGCCAGCAGTACCGAGGATGGCTACACCTTC. This translates into CASSTEDGYTF. The genes are TRBV12-3 or TRBV12-4 and TRBJ1-2; unclear D gene. This CDR3 has 11 amino acids. V was clipped by 5 bases and J by 6 bases, with 7 bases between them.

The J gene is TRBJ1-2, the V gene TRBV5-4; 8 bases line up with TRBD1. Germline V gene data show CDR1 as SGHNT and CDR2 as YYREEE (reference sequence). This CDR3 is 18 amino acids long. Germline trimming cut 4 bases from V and 3 bases from J; bases unmatched to any gene: 17. The DNA of the CDR3 is TGTGCCAGCAGCCGGGGCGACAGGGGCGAGGAATACGACTATGGCTACACCTTC. Translating it yields CASSRGDRGEEYDYGYTF. Complete variable domain (other parts from reference TRBV5-4 and TRBJ1-2): ETGVTQSPTHLIKTRGQQVTLRCSSQSGHNTVSWYQQALGQGPQFIFQYYREEENGRGNFPPRFSGLQFPNYSSELNVNALELDDSALYLCASSRGDRGEEYDYGYTFGSGTRLTVV.

The chain combines TRBV6-5 with TRBJ1-4; 8 nucleotides match TRBD1. The germline CDR1 and CDR2 sequences are MNHEY and SVGAGI. The ends lost 6 bases at V and 2 bases at J; junction bases unmatched: 5. This CDR3 has 15 amino acids. The CDR3 sequence: CASRGRGRTNEKLFF. In DNA, the CDR3 is TGTGCCAGCAGGGGCAGGGGGCGGACTAATGAAAAACTGTTTTTT.

This clone was detected only once. This chain joins TRBV10-3 and TRBJ1-2, with D maybe TRBD1 (6 bases). The CDR3 runs 17 residues. V was shortened by 4 bases and J by 3 bases, with 21 bases between the two germline ends. Per the germline V gene, CDR1 is ENHRY and CDR2 is SYGVKD. Here the CDR3 reads CAISGLGGAGPDYGYTF. CDR3 nucleotide sequence: TGTGCCATCAGTGGATTAGGGGGTGCCGGGCCCGACTATGGCTACACCTTC.